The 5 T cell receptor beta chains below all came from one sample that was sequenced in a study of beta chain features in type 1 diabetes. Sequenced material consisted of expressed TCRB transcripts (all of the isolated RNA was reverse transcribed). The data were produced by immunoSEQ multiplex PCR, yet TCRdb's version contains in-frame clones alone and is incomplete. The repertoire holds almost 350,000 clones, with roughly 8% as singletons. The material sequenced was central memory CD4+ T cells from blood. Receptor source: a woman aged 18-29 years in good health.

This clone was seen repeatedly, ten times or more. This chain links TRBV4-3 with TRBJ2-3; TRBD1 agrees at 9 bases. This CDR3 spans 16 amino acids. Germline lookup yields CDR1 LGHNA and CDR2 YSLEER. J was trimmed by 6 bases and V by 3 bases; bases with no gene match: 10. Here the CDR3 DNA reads TGCGCCAGCAGCCACCGGACAGGGGCGACCGCCGATACGCAGTATTTT. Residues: CASSHRTGATADTQYF.

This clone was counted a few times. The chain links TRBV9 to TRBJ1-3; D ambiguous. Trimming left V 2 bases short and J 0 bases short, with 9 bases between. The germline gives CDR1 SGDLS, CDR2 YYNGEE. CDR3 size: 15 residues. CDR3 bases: TGTGCCAGCAGCGTTGCAGAGAACTCTGGAAACACCATATATTTT. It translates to CASSVAENSGNTIYF.

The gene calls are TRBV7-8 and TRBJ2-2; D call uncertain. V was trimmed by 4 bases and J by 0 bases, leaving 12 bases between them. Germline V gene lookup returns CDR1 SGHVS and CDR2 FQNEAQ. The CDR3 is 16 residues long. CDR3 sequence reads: CASSSKRQSNTGELFF. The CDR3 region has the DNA TGTGCCAGCAGCTCAAAGAGGCAGTCGAACACCGGGGAGCTGTTTTTT.

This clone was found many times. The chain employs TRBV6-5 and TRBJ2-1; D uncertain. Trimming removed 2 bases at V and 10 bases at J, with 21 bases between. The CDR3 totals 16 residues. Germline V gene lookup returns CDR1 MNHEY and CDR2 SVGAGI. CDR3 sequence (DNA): TGTGCCAGCAGTTACCACTCCGTGGCCTTGGACGTGGAGCAGTTCTTC. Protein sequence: CASSYHSVALDVEQFF.

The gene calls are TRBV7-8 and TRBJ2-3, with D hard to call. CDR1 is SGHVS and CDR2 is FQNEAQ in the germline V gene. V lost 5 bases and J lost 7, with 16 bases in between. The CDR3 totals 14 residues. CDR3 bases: TGTGCCAGCAGCCCCAGGAGTATATCGAATACGCAGTATTTT. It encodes CASSPRSISNTQYF.